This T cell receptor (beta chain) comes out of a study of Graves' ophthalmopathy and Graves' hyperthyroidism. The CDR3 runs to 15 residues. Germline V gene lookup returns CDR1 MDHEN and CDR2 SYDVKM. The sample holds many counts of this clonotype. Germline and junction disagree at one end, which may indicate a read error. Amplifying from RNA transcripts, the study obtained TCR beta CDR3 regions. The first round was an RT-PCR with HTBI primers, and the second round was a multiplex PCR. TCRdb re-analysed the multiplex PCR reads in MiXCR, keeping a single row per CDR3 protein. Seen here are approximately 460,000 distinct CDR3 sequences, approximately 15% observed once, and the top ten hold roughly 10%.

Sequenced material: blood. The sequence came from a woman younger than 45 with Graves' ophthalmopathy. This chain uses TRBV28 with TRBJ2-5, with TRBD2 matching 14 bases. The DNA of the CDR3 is TGTGCTAGCAGCCCGGGACTAGCGGGAGCGGAGACCCAGTACTTC. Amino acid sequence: CASSPGLAGAETQYF. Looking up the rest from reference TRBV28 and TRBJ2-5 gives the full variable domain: DVKVTQSSRYLVKRTGEKVFLECVQDMDHENMFWYRQDPGLGLRLIYFSYDVKMKEKGDIPEGYSVSREKKERFSLILESASTNQTSMYLCASSPGLAGAETQYFGPGTRLLVL.